This TCR beta chain was identified during a study of glioma-infiltrating T cells. Overall study findings and caveats: Very few CDR3 sequences were shared between tissue and blood. Non-neoplastic patients had below-expected tissue-blood divergence, while all gliomas exceeded expectation.

The iRepertoire nested amplicon-rescue multiplex PCR amplified TCR alpha and beta CDR3s from RNA. TCRdb reprocessed the multiplex PCR reads with MiXCR, giving one entry per CDR3 protein. The sample holds roughly 120,000 distinct CDR3 sequences, less than 30% seen once. A note on this clonotype: Its target is not known. This clone may be a read error of a much larger clone one base away.

The source material was glioma tissue, nonneoplastic brain tissue, or PBMCs (not recorded which). The source of this sequence is a human donor with low-grade glioma or glioblastoma, undergoing nonglioma brain surgery, or in good health (not recorded which).

For the CDR3, the DNA is TGTGCCAGCAGTTACTCGAAGGCAGGGAACACCGGGGAGCTGTTTTTT. Its translation: CASSYSKAGNTGELFF. The chain is built from TRBV6-5 and TRBJ2-2; D gene unclear. V lost 0 bases to trimming and J lost 1 base, with 9 bases between them. This CDR3 has 16 amino acids. CDR1 and CDR2 (germline): MNHEY, SVGAGI.